The 18 T cell receptor beta chains presented below share a single source sample, sequenced in a study of T cell repertoires in ileal Crohn's disease. Repertoires were generated with immunoSEQ multiplex PCR, while TCRdb's copy carries only in-frame clones and drops some. Of 4,800 or so clones listed, roughly 84% are singletons. Sequencing was performed on ileal tissue. The receptors come from an adult with Crohn's disease.

This clone was recorded a few times. In DNA form, the CDR3 reads TGTGCCAGCCGAGGGACTAGCGGGGACAGCTACAATGAGCAGTTCTTC. It specifies CASRGTSGDSYNEQFF. The J gene is TRBJ2-1, the V gene TRBV28; 13 nucleotides line up with TRBD2. Germline CDR1 MDHEN, CDR2 SYDVKM. The V and J ends lost 8 bases and 3 bases, in that order; junction bases with no gene match: 7. The CDR3 consists of 16 residues.

The CDR3 reads CASSLWGTGEGGYTF. The DNA of the CDR3 is TGTGCCAGCAGTTTATGGGGAACAGGGGAAGGTGGCTACACCTTC. The J gene is TRBJ1-2, the V gene TRBV27, with TRBD1 matching over 7 bases. CDR1 is MNHEY, CDR2 SMNVEV, per germline (reference sequence). This CDR3 region has 15 residues. V was pared by 1 base and J by 7 bases, with 9 bases of the junction left unmatched.

This chain links TRBV2 with TRBJ2-1, with a tentative D call TRBD1 (6 bases). Germline V lookup: CDR1 SNHLY, CDR2 FYNNEI. V shed 2 bases and J shed 2 bases, with 10 bases lying between them. The CDR3 is made up of 15 amino acids. CDR3 DNA sequence: TGTGCCAGCAGTGAATGGGGGCGCGCCTACAATGAGCAGTTCTTC. This gives the protein CASSEWGRAYNEQFF.

This clone has only one observation. This chain uses TRBV2 with TRBJ1-1, with a possible D match to TRBD1 (6 bases). The CDR3 loop spans 12 amino acids. Germline V gene sequence: CDR1 SNHLY, CDR2 FYNNEI. Trimming pared 3 bases from V and 5 bases from J, leaving 7 bases between. The CDR3 DNA reads as TGTGCCAGCAGTGAGCAGGGGACTGAAGCTTTCTTT. It yields the protein CASSEQGTEAFF. The full variable domain, rest sourced from reference TRBV2 and TRBJ1-1, is EPEVTQTPSHQVTQMGQEVILRCVPISNHLYFYWYRQILGQKVEFLVSFYNNEISEKSEIFDDQFSVERPDGSNFTLKIRSTKLEDSAMYFCASSEQGTEAFFGQGTRLTVV.

The V gene is TRBV25-1, the J gene TRBJ1-3; 9 bases agree with TRBD1. J lost 5 bases, V lost 7 bases, and 3 bases had no gene match. The CDR3 extends over 13 amino acids. The germline CDR1 and CDR2 sequences are MGHDK and SYGVNS. The CDR3, as DNA: TGTGCCAGCACCGGGACAGGGAGAAACACCATATATTTT. It translates to CASTGTGRNTIYF.

The rearrangement links TRBV18 to TRBJ1-1; perhaps TRBD1 as D (6 bases). V shed 0 bases and J shed 2 bases, with 10 bases lying between them. The CDR3 is made up of 15 amino acids. Germline loops: CDR1 KGHSH, CDR2 LQKENI. In nucleotides, the CDR3 is TGTGCCAGCTCACCACCAAGGACAGACAACACTGAAGCTTTCTTT. Its protein is CASSPPRTDNTEAFF.

The chain uses TRBV29-1 and TRBJ1-4; the D gene is possibly TRBD1 (5 bases). This CDR3 is 14 amino acids long. V was trimmed by 7 bases and J by 8 bases, leaving 20 bases between them. The germline CDR1 and CDR2 sequences are SQVTM and ANQGSEA. CDR3 DNA: TGCAGCGCCGCCGGCGGGACGGCGGGCGAAAAACTGTTTTTT. Residues: CSAAGGTAGEKLFF.

The rearrangement uses TRBV5-1 and TRBJ1-3, with 7 bases fitting TRBD1. The CDR3 contains 15 residues. With V trimmed by 5 bases and J by 0 bases, 5 bases remained unmatched. CDR1 and CDR2 from the germline V gene are SGHRS and YFSETQ. The chain's CDR3 is CASRPQGISGNTIYF. CDR3 coding DNA: TGCGCCAGCAGACCACAGGGGATCTCTGGAAACACCATATATTTT. The full variable domain, with the rest looked up from reference TRBV5-1 and TRBJ1-3, is KAGVTQTPRYLIKTRGQQVTLSCSPISGHRSVSWYQQTPGQGLQFLFEYFSETQRNKGNFPGRFSGRQFSNSRSEMNVSTLELGDSALYLCASRPQGISGNTIYFGEGSWLTVV.

The V gene is TRBV9, the J gene TRBJ2-3, with a tentative D call TRBD2 (6 bases). Germline assignment: CDR1 SGDLS and CDR2 YYNGEE. V was clipped by 0 bases and J by 2 bases, with 7 bases between them. The CDR3 has 14 residues. The CDR3: CASSVGGDTDTQYF. CDR3 bases: TGTGCCAGCAGCGTAGGCGGGGACACAGATACGCAGTATTTT.

The chain links TRBV19 to TRBJ2-2; the D gene is possibly TRBD1 (5 bases). This CDR3 comprises 13 residues. Germline assignment: CDR1 LNHDA and CDR2 SQIVND (reference sequence). Trimming left V 10 bases short and J 1 base short, with 10 bases between. The CDR3 bases are TGTGCCACCATAGGACAGAACACCGGGGAGCTGTTTTTT. Its protein product is CATIGQNTGELFF.

The chain is built from TRBV10-2 and TRBJ1-1; D is possibly TRBD1 (5 bases). Trimming took 10 bases from V and 4 from J, leaving 16 bases between them. The CDR3 is 13 amino acids. The germline V gene has CDR1 WSHSY and CDR2 SAAADI. The CDR3 loop is CATTQGRITEAFF. The CDR3 DNA reads TGCGCCACAACTCAGGGAAGGATCACTGAAGCTTTCTTT.

The chain has TRBV5-1 and TRBJ2-2, with D tentatively TRBD1 (5 bases). This CDR3 comprises 15 residues. V lost 4 bases and J 7 bases, leaving 17 bases between the germline ends. Germline-derived CDR1 and CDR2 are SGHRS and YFSETQ. The CDR3 loop reads CASSMTASQVGELFF. The CDR3 nucleotides read TGCGCCAGCAGCATGACAGCCTCACAGGTCGGGGAGCTGTTTTTT.

V gene TRBV11-2 combines with J gene TRBJ2-3; the D gene is possibly TRBD1 (5 bases). Trimming shortened V by 4 bases and J by 3 bases, and 11 bases separated the two germline ends. The CDR3 is made up of 14 amino acids. Germline V gene sequence: CDR1 SGHAT, CDR2 FQNNGV. CDR3: CASSSHQGTDTQYF. The CDR3 coding sequence is TGTGCCAGCAGCTCTCACCAGGGTACAGATACGCAGTATTTT.

The chain joins TRBV4-2 to TRBJ2-2; TRBD1 is a possible D gene (6 bases). The CDR3 consists of 14 residues. V was shortened by 6 bases and J by 4 bases, with 12 bases between the two germline ends. Germline V gene lookup returns CDR1 LGHNA and CDR2 YNFKEQ. The CDR3 bases are TGTGCCAGCAGGTACAGGGTAAGCACCGGGGAGCTGTTTTTT. It yields the protein CASRYRVSTGELFF.

In this sample, this clone turned up a few times. The chain is built from TRBV7-2 and TRBJ2-3; 11 bases map to TRBD2. J lost 4 bases, V lost 6 bases, and 6 bases had no gene match. This CDR3 is 15 amino acids long. Germline-derived CDR1 and CDR2 are SGHTA and FQGNSA. DNA for the CDR3: TGTGCCAGCAGGGTAGCGGGGGGGCGCCCAGATACGCAGTATTTT. Protein product: CASRVAGGRPDTQYF.

The V call is TRBV14, the J call TRBJ1-6, with D perhaps TRBD1 (5 bases). This CDR3 is 15 amino acids long. Germline V CDR1 and CDR2: SGHDN, FVKESK. Trimming pared 4 bases from V and 9 bases from J, leaving 16 bases between. CDR3 region: CASSPTRSQGSPLHF. The CDR3 coding sequence is TGTGCCAGCAGCCCGACGAGGAGCCAGGGTTCACCCCTCCACTTT.

This chain links TRBV9 with TRBJ2-5; 9 bases line up with TRBD1. The CDR3 is 15 amino acids. The germline V gene encodes CDR1 SGDLS and CDR2 YYNGEE. V gave up 4 bases and J gave up 3 bases; unmatched junction bases: 7. CDR3 loop: CASSPYRGREETQYF. DNA of the CDR3: TGTGCCAGCAGCCCTTACAGGGGGCGGGAAGAGACCCAGTACTTC.

In this sample, this clone turned up once. The chain is built from TRBV5-1 and TRBJ2-3; 9 positions match TRBD2. The germline CDR1 and CDR2 sequences are SGHRS and YFSETQ. V shed 0 bases and J 2 bases; nucleotides not matched to a gene: 10. This CDR3 contains 18 residues. CDR3: CASSLVSSAGGLTDTQYF. CDR3 sequence (DNA): TGCGCCAGCAGCTTGGTTTCTTCTGCGGGGGGGCTCACAGATACGCAGTATTTT.